These T cell receptor beta chains were read from a single sample in a study of shared clonotypes between healthy human individuals. TCRdb keeps only in-frame clones here, not all; method: immunoSEQ multiplex PCR. The data show more than 550,000 clones, about 90% seen once. The sample comprised memory CD8+ T cells from PBMCs. The source is a young man in good health. Some clones in this sample may be carry-over from other donors' samples. Each CDR3 is given with its conserved first and last residue. The size of a clone is reported for some rows only, either as once, few or many, or as a class for expanded clones.

TRBJ2-7 | TRBV2 | NA | CASSDIWAYEQYF
TRBJ1-5 | TRBV12-5 | NA | CASAPGDWNSNQPQHF
TRBJ2-3 | TRBV27 | NA | CASSQRTDTQYF
TRBJ2-7 | TRBV28 | NA | CASSLNRGLYEQYF
TRBJ2-6 | TRBV27 | once | CASSLLAGGMAGANVLTF
TRBJ1-3 | TRBV29-1 | NA | CSEHRLLLTYTSGNTIYF
TRBJ1-1 | TRBV7-9 | few | CASSYPGLSEAFF
TRBJ2-2 | TRBV29-1 | NA | CSVEAVLAGVHTGELFF
TRBJ2-7 | TRBV6-5 | NA | CASSYSAGQVNYEQYF
TRBJ2-7 | TRBV5-8 | NA | CASSFPGQTYEQYF
TRBJ2-1 | TRBV6-5 | NA | CASSYSIAGAYNEQFF
TRBJ2-3 | TRBV6-6 | NA | CASPLEGGSTDTQYF
TRBJ2-7 | TRBV11-2 | NA | CASSLLGSYWGEQYF
TRBJ2-5 | TRBV5-6 | NA | CASSLERLAEETQYF
TRBJ2-7 | TRBV27 | NA | CASSLSGTAYEQYF
TRBJ1-1 | TRBV27 | NA | CASSLRQGGTEAFF
TRBJ2-7 | TRBV11-2 | once | CASSLFQGRPYEQYF
TRBJ2-7 | TRBV13 | once | CASSPSSGRARDEQYF
TRBJ2-7 | TRBV6-1 | NA | CASSDWKSSYEQYF
TRBJ1-5 | TRBV7-9 | NA | CASSPFSNQPQHF
TRBJ1-2 | TRBV27 | NA | CASSFAGQGLYGYTF
TRBJ1-5 | TRBV28 | NA | CASSFGQNPRPQHF
TRBJ2-1 | TRBV30 | NA | CALKVGLGSSYNEQFF
TRBJ1-1 | TRBV2 | few | CASSDFQSNTEAFF
TRBJ2-7 | TRBV27 | NA | CASSLGGLAFHEQYF
TRBJ1-2 | TRBV12-5 | few | CASGLNPAGLYGYTF
TRBJ2-7 | TRBV5-5 | NA | CASSLFGPTYEQYF
TRBJ1-2 | TRBV29-1 | NA | CSVEDYDTYNYGYTF
TRBJ2-1 | TRBV7-3 | NA | CASSQTSGRYNEQFF
TRBJ2-3 | TRBV19 | NA | CASSIVLAGEGTDTQYF
TRBJ1-2 | TRBV13 | NA | CASSGQDRVYGYTF
TRBJ2-2 | TRBV7-9 | NA | CASSFGRTDLYGELFF
TRBJ2-1 | TRBV13 | NA | CASSGGTSGSVHNEQFF
TRBJ2-1 | TRBV11-2 | NA | CASSSTVAGVNNEQFF
TRBJ2-7 | TRBV29-1 | NA | CSVAFRTTYEQYF
TRBJ2-1 | TRBV9 | NA | CASSVVPGPSNEQFF
TRBJ2-1 | TRBV18 | NA | CASSPSRLAGYNEQFF
NA | TRBV10-1 | NA | CASSDVANPTYEQYF
TRBJ1-3 | TRBV5-4 | once | CASSRDRGPGNTIYF
TRBJ2-5 | TRBV6-5 | NA | CASSDSDREVRAQYF
TRBJ2-5 | TRBV27 | NA | CASSTIAAESRGGTETQYF
TRBJ2-3 | TRBV27 | NA | CATTGRKADTQYF
TRBJ2-5 | TRBV11-2 | NA | CASSLVDSQAVPQYF
TRBJ1-5 | TRBV28 | once | CASSFRGQPQHF
TRBJ2-7 | TRBV7-8 | NA | CASSPRAGGYEQYF
TRBJ1-4 | TRBV19 | NA | CASSQQATNEKLFF
TRBJ2-7 | TRBV6-1 | NA | CASTPRAGGVYEQYF
TRBJ2-7 | TRBV4-1 | once | CASSQVAGTSYEQYF
TRBJ2-7 | TRBV6-1 | once | CASSVPSGSWSEQYF
TRBJ2-7 | TRBV9 | NA | CASSPGSPYEQYF